These 8 T cell receptor beta chains share one sample of origin, sequenced in a study of cytomegalovirus exposure and HLA in healthy donors. The PCR had 60 Vbeta and 13 Jbeta primers. Repertoires were generated with immunoSEQ multiplex PCR, while TCRdb's copy carries only in-frame clones and drops some. Among around 150,000 clones listed, over 70% were seen once. The sequenced sample consisted of PBMCs. These TCRs come from a man in his forties in good health and CMV-seronegative.

This chain joins TRBV2 and TRBJ2-1, with TRBD2 matching 11 bases. The CDR3 is made up of 15 amino acids. V shed 5 bases and J 2 bases; nucleotides not matched to a gene: 2. CDR1 and CDR2 (germline): SNHLY, FYNNEI. Written as DNA, the CDR3 is TGTGCCAGCAGTCCGGGACTAGCGGCCTACAATGAGCAGTTCTTC. Translation: CASSPGLAAYNEQFF.

This clone has only one observation. This chain joins TRBV9 and TRBJ2-5; tentative D call: TRBD1 (5 bases). Trimming took off 3 bases at V and 4 bases at J, with 16 bases between the two ends. The CDR3 totals 15 residues. The V gene's germline CDR1 is SGDLS and CDR2 YYNGEE. The CDR3 loop reads CASSASPGFPETQYF. The CDR3 DNA reads TGTGCCAGCAGCGCAAGCCCAGGGTTTCCAGAGACCCAGTACTTC.

The chain links TRBV28 to TRBJ1-1; 7 positions match TRBD1. V dropped 4 bases and J dropped 4; count of bases not matched to a gene: 3. The CDR3 sequence is 13 residues long. Germline V gene sequence: CDR1 MDHEN, CDR2 SYDVKM. CDR3 DNA: TGTGCCAGCAGTTGGGACAGTGGCACTGAAGCTTTCTTT. This encodes CASSWDSGTEAFF.

The CDR3 loop is CATSRDLGRGNIQYF. In DNA form, the CDR3 reads TGTGCCACCAGCAGAGATCTTGGCAGGGGGAACATTCAGTACTTC. V usage is TRBV15 and J usage is TRBJ2-4, with 7 bases fitting TRBD1. The germline V gene encodes CDR1 LNHNV and CDR2 YYDKDF (reference sequence). The CDR3 contains 15 residues. J was trimmed by 7 bases and V by 0 bases; bases with no gene match: 6.

This clone was observed a handful of times. The V gene is TRBV10-3, the J gene TRBJ1-5; D may be TRBD1 (5 bases). The CDR3 spans 14 residues. Trimming took 5 bases from V and 7 from J, leaving 15 bases between them. The germline gives CDR1 ENHRY, CDR2 SYGVKD. The CDR3 sequence is CAISPLGRGQPQHF. The CDR3 DNA reads as TGTGCCATCAGTCCCCTGGGACGGGGGCAGCCCCAGCATTTT.

The chain couples TRBV5-1 to TRBJ1-1; perhaps TRBD1 as D (5 bases). V was shortened by 0 bases and J by 4 bases, with 10 bases between the two germline ends. In germline, CDR1 is SGHRS, CDR2 YFSETQ. The CDR3 consists of 14 residues. The CDR3 DNA reads as TGCGCCAGCAGCTTGGGGGGGGAGGGCACTGAAGCTTTCTTT. It codes for CASSLGGEGTEAFF.

The sample holds a few counts of this clone. This chain links TRBV7-3 with TRBJ2-3; 7 nucleotides agree with TRBD1. The V and J ends lost 5 bases and 3 bases, in that order; junction bases with no gene match: 5. CDR3 length equals 14 residues. Germline V gene data show CDR1 as SGHTA and CDR2 as FQGTGA. The chain's CDR3 is CASSLTGVTDTQYF. CDR3 nucleotide sequence: TGTGCCAGCAGCCTCACAGGGGTTACAGATACGCAGTATTTT.

V gene TRBV7-2 combines with J gene TRBJ1-6, with TRBD1 as a possible D gene (5 bases). The CDR3 totals 18 residues. CDR1 is SGHTA and CDR2 is FQGNSA in the germline V gene. V lost 5 bases, J lost 0 bases, and 17 bases lay in between. DNA for the CDR3: TGTGCCAGCAGCCAAGGGGCGCCCCCTCTCTCCTATAATTCACCCCTCCACTTT. Residues: CASSQGAPPLSYNSPLHF.